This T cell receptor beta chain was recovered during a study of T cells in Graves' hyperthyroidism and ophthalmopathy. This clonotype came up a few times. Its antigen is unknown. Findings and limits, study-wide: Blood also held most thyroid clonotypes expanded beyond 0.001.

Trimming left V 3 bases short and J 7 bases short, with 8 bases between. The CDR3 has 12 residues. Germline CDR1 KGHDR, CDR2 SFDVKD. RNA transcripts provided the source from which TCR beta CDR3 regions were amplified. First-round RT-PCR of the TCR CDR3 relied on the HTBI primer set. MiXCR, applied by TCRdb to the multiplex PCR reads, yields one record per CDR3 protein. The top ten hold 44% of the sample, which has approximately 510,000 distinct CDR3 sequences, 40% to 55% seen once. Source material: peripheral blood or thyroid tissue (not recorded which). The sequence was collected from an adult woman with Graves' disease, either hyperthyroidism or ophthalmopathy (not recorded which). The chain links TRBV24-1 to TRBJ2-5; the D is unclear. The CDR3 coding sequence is TGTGCCACCAGTGATCATACCGGGACCCAGTACTTC. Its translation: CATSDHTGTQYF.